What follows describes a single T cell receptor beta chain. As yet, its antigen is unknown. The data were taken from a study of cytomegalovirus exposure and HLA in healthy donors. Whole-study results and caveats: In a later analysis, specific HLA alleles were associated with 15,000 to 20,000 TCR beta sequences at a 0.05 false discovery rate.

Researchers ran the PCR with 60 Vbeta and 13 Jbeta primers. Sequenced by immunoSEQ multiplex PCR; TCRdb stores in-frame clones only, minus some. The data contain approximately 220,000 clones, about four fifths of them singletons. CDR1 is SEHNR and CDR2 is FQNEAQ in the germline V gene (reference sequence). The CDR3 totals 14 residues. Losses at the gene ends were 4 bases for V and 7 bases for J; bases not matched to a gene: 7. This TCR came from a man aged 30-40 years in good health and CMV-seronegative. The chain carries TRBV7-9 and TRBJ2-1, with 7 bases lining up with TRBD2. Sequenced sample: PBMCs. CDR3 coding DNA: TGTGCCAGCAGCTCGGGTTCTAGCGGTAATGAGCAGTTCTTC. It codes for CASSSGSSGNEQFF.